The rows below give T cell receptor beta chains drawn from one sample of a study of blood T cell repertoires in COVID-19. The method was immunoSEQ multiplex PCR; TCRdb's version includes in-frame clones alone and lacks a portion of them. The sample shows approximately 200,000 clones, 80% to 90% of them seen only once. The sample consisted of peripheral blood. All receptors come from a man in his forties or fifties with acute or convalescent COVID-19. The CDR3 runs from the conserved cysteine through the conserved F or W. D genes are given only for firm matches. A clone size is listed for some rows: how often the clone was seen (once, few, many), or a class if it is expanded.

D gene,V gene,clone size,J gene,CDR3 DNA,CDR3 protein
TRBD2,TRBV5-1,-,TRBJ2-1,TGCGCCAGCAGCTTGGCCGGACTAGCGGGGGAAAATGAGCAGTTCTTC,CASSLAGLAGENEQFF
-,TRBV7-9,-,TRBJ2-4,TGTGCCAGCACCTCGAAGATTAAGGGGGGGCTTAGGACCAAAAACATTCAGTACTTC,CASTSKIKGGLRTKNIQYF
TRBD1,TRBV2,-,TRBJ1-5,TGTGCCAGCAGTGAAGACAGGGACAGTCGCAATCAGCCCCAGCATTTT,CASSEDRDSRNQPQHF
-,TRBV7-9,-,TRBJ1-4,TGTGCCAGCAGCTTAAACGGGGGGAAGTATAGCGAGAATGAAAAACTGTTTTTT,CASSLNGGKYSENEKLFF
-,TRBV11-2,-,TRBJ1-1,TGTGCCAGCAGCTTAGCAGGGCTGGGGGCTTTCTTT,CASSLAGLGAFF
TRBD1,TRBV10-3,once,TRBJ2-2,TGTGCCGCTAGTTCCGGGACAGAGAACACCGGGGAGCTGTTTTTT,CAASSGTENTGELFF
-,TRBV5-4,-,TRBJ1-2,TGTGCCAGCAGCTTGTCCAGGGCAGGCTATGGCTACACCTTC,CASSLSRAGYGYTF
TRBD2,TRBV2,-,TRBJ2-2,TGTGCCAGCAGTACGCCGGGACTAGCGGGGGGGCACACCGGGGAGCTGTTTTTT,CASSTPGLAGGHTGELFF
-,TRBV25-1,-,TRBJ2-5,TGTGCCAGCAGTGAATTCGCGGGGTTGCAAGAGACCCAGTACTTC,CASSEFAGLQETQYF
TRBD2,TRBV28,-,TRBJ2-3,TGTGCCAGCAGTTCCGGCAAGCGGGGGAGACGGTACACAGATACGCAGTATTTT,CASSSGKRGRRYTDTQYF
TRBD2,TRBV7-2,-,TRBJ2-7,TGTGCCAGCAGCTTTAGCGGGGGGGCCCGCGAGCAGTACTTC,CASSFSGGAREQYF
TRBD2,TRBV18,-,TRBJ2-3,TGTGCCAGCTCACCGATAGCGGGGACTGGCACAGATACGCAGTATTTT,CASSPIAGTGTDTQYF
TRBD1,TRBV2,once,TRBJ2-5,TGTGCCAGCAGGATTACAGGGGAAGAGACCCAGTACTTC,CASRITGEETQYF
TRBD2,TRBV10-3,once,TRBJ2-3,TGTGCCATCAGGGGACTAGCGGGGGGGCGTGATACGCAGTATTTT,CAIRGLAGGRDTQYF
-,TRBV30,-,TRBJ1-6,TGTGCCTGGACCCATGATTCACCCCTCCACTTT,CAWTHDSPLHF
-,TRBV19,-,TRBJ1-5,TGTGCCAGTAGTCCTCGGGGCAGGGGCTTCAATCAGCCCCAGCATTTT,CASSPRGRGFNQPQHF
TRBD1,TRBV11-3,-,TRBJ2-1,TGTGCCAGCAGCTCGGGACAGGGAACCTACAATGAGCAGTTCTTC,CASSSGQGTYNEQFF
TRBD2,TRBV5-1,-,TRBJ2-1,TGCGCCAGCAGCTTAGCGGGGGGTATCAATGAGCAGTTCTTC,CASSLAGGINEQFF
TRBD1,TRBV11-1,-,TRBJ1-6,TGTGCCAGCAGCTTAGCCGACAGGGGGACGAATTCACCCCTCCACTTT,CASSLADRGTNSPLHF
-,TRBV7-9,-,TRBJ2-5,TGTGCCAGCAGCCAGATGCAGGTCGAGACCCAGTACTTC,CASSQMQVETQYF
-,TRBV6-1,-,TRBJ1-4,TGTGCCAGCAGTGAACACCGAGGGCTAACTAATGAAAAACTGTTTTTT,CASSEHRGLTNEKLFF
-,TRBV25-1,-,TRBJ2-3,TGTGCCAGCAGTGGAGAAAGTCGGACATCTAACACAGATACGCAGTATTTT,CASSGESRTSNTDTQYF
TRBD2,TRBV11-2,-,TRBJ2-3,TGTGCCAGCAGCCCCGGGACTAGTTGGGGCACAGATACGCAGTATTTT,CASSPGTSWGTDTQYF
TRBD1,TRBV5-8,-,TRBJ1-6,TGTGCCAGCAGGAATCGACAGGGGCTCTATAATTCACCCCTCCACTTT,CASRNRQGLYNSPLHF
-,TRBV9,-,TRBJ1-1,TGTGCCAGCAGCGCCGAACCGGGGTACGCTGAAGCTTTCTTT,CASSAEPGYAEAFF
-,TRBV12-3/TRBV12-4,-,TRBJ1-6,TGTGCCGGCAGCCTCAGCTATAATTCACCCCTCCACTTT,CAGSLSYNSPLHF
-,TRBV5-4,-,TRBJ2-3,TGTGCCAGCAGCTGGATCCCAGGGACAGATACGCAGTATTTT,CASSWIPGTDTQYF
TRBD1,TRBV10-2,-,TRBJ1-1,TGCGCCAGCAGTGCTGTGGGACAGACCAAAGCTTTCTTT,CASSAVGQTKAFF
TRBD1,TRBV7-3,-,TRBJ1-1,TGTGCCAGCAGCCCAAGACAGGGGGCAGGCACTAAAGCTTTCTTT,CASSPRQGAGTKAFF
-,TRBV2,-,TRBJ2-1,TGTGCCAGCAATGGGGGCAGCCACCTCAATGAGCAGTTCTTC,CASNGGSHLNEQFF
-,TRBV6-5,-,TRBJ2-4,TGTGCCAGCAGCCCGCAGGGGGGCACAAGGGGGAAGTACTTC,CASSPQGGTRGKYF
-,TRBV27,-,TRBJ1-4,TGTGCCAGCAGTTTACTATACCCTACAGGGAATAATGAAAAACTGTTTTTT,CASSLLYPTGNNEKLFF
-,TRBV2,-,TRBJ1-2,TGTGCCAGCAGTGAAGGCCAACAGGGCGCGCGAGGCTACACCTTC,CASSEGQQGARGYTF
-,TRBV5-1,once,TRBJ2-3,TGCGCCAGCAGCTTGGCGGTTGGGGGGATAGGCACAGATACGCAGTATTTT,CASSLAVGGIGTDTQYF
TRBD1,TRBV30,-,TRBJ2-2,TGTGCCTGGAGTGTCTCGGGACAGGGTTACACCGGGGAGCTGTTTTTT,CAWSVSGQGYTGELFF
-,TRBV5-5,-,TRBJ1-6,TGTGCCAGCAGCTTGGCCGGCGACAGAAATAATTCACCCCTCCACTTT,CASSLAGDRNNSPLHF
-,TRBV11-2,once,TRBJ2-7,TGTGCCAGCAGCTTAGCTGTGGGAGACTACGAGCAGTACTTC,CASSLAVGDYEQYF
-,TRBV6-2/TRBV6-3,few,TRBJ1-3,TGTGCCAGCAGTTACGGTGACAAGACTGGAAACACCATATATTTT,CASSYGDKTGNTIYF
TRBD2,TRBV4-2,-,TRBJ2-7,TGTGCCAGCAGCCAAGATCTGACTAGCGGGGCCTACGAGCAGTACTTC,CASSQDLTSGAYEQYF
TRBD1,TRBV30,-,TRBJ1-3,TGTGCCTGGAGTGTAGGGGGCTTATCTGGAAACACCATATATTTT,CAWSVGGLSGNTIYF
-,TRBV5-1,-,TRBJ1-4,TGCGCCAGCAGTAATCCTAGTAATGAAAAACTGTTTTTT,CASSNPSNEKLFF
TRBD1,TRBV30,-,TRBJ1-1,TGTGCCTGGAGTCCAGGGACAGCGAACACTGAAGCTTTCTTT,CAWSPGTANTEAFF